This T cell receptor (beta chain) is drawn from a study of T cell responses to AZD1222 COVID-19 vaccine. TCRdb's table, derived via immunoSEQ multiplex PCR, lists solely in-frame clones and lacks some. The sample has about 150,000 clones; about 87% are singletons. The sequence was obtained from an adult in good health. Sequencing was performed on peripheral blood, taken on day 0 of AZD1222 vaccination.

The DNA of the CDR3 is TGCGCCAGCAGCCTAGCGGGACACAATGAGCAGTTCTTC. This codes for CASSLAGHNEQFF. This chain uses TRBV5-1 with TRBJ2-1, with 9 bases aligning to TRBD2. In germline, CDR1 is SGHRS, CDR2 YFSETQ. This CDR3 has 13 amino acids. Trimming at V came to 4 bases and at J to 5 bases, leaving 1 base not matched to a gene.